The sequence of this T cell receptor (beta chain) was determined in a study of blood T cell repertoires in COVID-19 (dated by TCRdb to 2018 to 2020). For the study in its entirety: Samples from collaborators originated in the United States, Italy and Spain and spanned both the acute and convalescent phases of COVID-19. The material from the prospective study consisted of cDNA or gDNA derived from T cells, B-cell-depleted T cells, or PBMCs. Deeply sampled blood TCRbeta repertoires from subjects exposed to, actively infected with, or recovered from COVID-19 were included in the dataset. The repertoires were released in a freely available public database meant as a resource for research on the immune response to SARS-CoV-2. Samples came from the ongoing ImmuneRACE study (first 160 participants) plus 1,254 subjects from 6 global collaborators. Sample metadata almost always included a de-identified subject ID, COVID-19 status, age in years and sex. Where HLA class I and class II types were available, the types were taken from metadata supplied by the sample provider, not from assay-based typing.

Each collaborating institution followed its own protocols to collect whole blood in K2EDTA tubes. For TCRbeta analysis, collaborators shipped samples in one of three forms: frozen whole blood, isolated PBMCs, or DNA extracted from either of those sample types. V and J lose 6 bases and 5 bases, and a span of 13 bases separates them. Including the terminal cysteine and phenylalanine, the CDR3 comprises 12 residues. Kept here is only the CDR3 DNA, which spans 36 bases and is read in frame from base 1. According to the germline V gene (reference sequence), CDR1 reads DFQATT and CDR2 reads SNEGSKA. Findings and caveats that apply to the study as a whole: How much clinical and demographic metadata was included differed by source and by participant, and the metadata was provided uncurated.

TCRbeta CDR3 regions were amplified from genomic DNA by means of the immunoSEQ Assay, a bias-controlled multiplex PCR. In the paper's pipeline: The number of nucleated cells in each sample was estimated from the amplification of reference gene primers within the assay. To quantify the absolute abundance of each unique TCRbeta CDR3 rearrangement, sequence reads were collapsed and filtered. For each sample, productive Simpson clonality was calculated as the square root of Simpson's diversity index across productive rearrangements. TCRdb obtained this table from immuneACCESS and retained in-frame rearrangements with V and J assigned. These tables miss some clones; where compared with another copy, unresolved V genes account for less than half of the shortfall, and the remainder is unexplained. That table furnishes V, J and clone size, whereas the DNA furnished D and trimming. This sample holds 80,000 to 95,000 clones; 81% were observed only once. Jointly, the top ten make up around 40% of the sample.

Concerning this clone itself: The clone's antigen remains unknown. The input lacks base qualities; no much larger clone sits a single base away.

The source of this sequence is a man older than 75 with acute or convalescent COVID-19. The sequencing sample was made of peripheral blood. The chain is made from TRBV20-1 and TRBJ2-5, with TRBD1 tentatively as D gene (5 bases match). The sequenced DNA is TGCAGTGCAAGTTCGACAGTGGAGACCCAGTACTTC. This gives the protein CSASSTVETQYF.